The 32 T cell receptor beta chains in this list originate from one sample, sequenced in a study of T cells after yellow fever vaccination. In TCRdb, the 5' RACE reads were re-called with MiXCR into one record per CDR3 protein. The repertoire holds around 260,000 distinct CDR3 sequences, with around 4.9% as singletons. This specimen was CD4+ T cells sorted from PBMCs, taken on the day of the yellow fever booster vaccination. These receptors all stem from a man in his late teens or twenties who received the YFV17D yellow fever vaccine.

This clonotype was found a few times. This chain joins TRBV6-2 or TRBV6-3 and TRBJ2-7, with 8 bases matching TRBD1. Losses at the gene ends were 7 bases for V and 2 bases for J; bases not matched to a gene: 10. The CDR3 sequence is 15 residues long. CDR1 and CDR2 from the germline V gene are MNHEY and SVGEGT. The CDR3 here is CASTRGQGSPYEQYV. CDR3 DNA sequence: TGTGCCAGCACCCGAGGACAGGGAAGCCCCTACGAGCAGTACGTC.

This clonotype was detected only a few times. V and J are TRBV27 and TRBJ2-3; perhaps TRBD2 as D (7 bases). The length of the CDR3 is 14 residues. Trimming removed 5 bases from V and 4 bases from J, with 13 bases in between. The germline CDR1 and CDR2 sequences are MNHEY and SMNVEV (reference sequence). CDR3 DNA: TGTGCCAGCAGTCTCGGGGGGCCCTCAGATACGCAGTATTTT. As protein: CASSLGGPSDTQYF.

This clonotype was seen ten or more times. V usage is TRBV18 and J usage is TRBJ2-7; TRBD2 matches 7 bases. Trimming took 2 bases from V and 2 from J; bases not matched to a gene: 3. The germline CDR1 and CDR2 sequences are KGHSH and LQKENI. CDR3 length equals 14 residues. This CDR3 reads CASSPSAGAYEQYV. CDR3 nucleotides: TGTGCCAGCTCACCATCGGCGGGAGCCTACGAGCAGTACGTC.

The chain joins TRBV3-1 to TRBJ1-1; the D gene is possibly TRBD1 (6 bases). This CDR3 has 13 residues. V shed 1 base and J shed 5 bases, with 8 bases lying between them. Germline V gene data show CDR1 as LGHDT and CDR2 as YNNKEL (reference sequence). CDR3 in DNA: TGTGCCAGCAGCCAAGGCACAGGGACTGAAGCTTTCTTT. Translation gives CASSQGTGTEAFF.

In this sample, this clonotype turned up many times. The chain couples TRBV7-2 to TRBJ2-3; TRBD1 agrees at 10 bases. Germline loops: CDR1 SGHTA, CDR2 FQGNSA. J lost 4 bases, V lost 6 bases, and 4 bases had no gene match. CDR3 size: 14 residues. The CDR3 nucleotides are TGTGCCAGCAGTAGACAGGGGGCGGCAGATACGCAGTATTTT. This encodes CASSRQGAADTQYF.

The chain employs TRBV6-2 or TRBV6-3 and TRBJ1-5, with a possible D match to TRBD1 (6 bases). CDR1 and CDR2 (germline): MNHEY, SVGEGT. The CDR3 is 13 residues long. Trimming pared 6 bases from V and 7 bases from J, leaving 13 bases between. The CDR3 sequence: CASRTPGVQPQHF. CDR3 DNA sequence: TGTGCCAGCAGAACTCCAGGGGTGCAGCCCCAGCATTTT.

The rearrangement uses TRBV5-1 and TRBJ2-3, with TRBD1 as a possible D gene (5 bases). This CDR3 has 17 residues. V lost 4 bases and J 2 bases, leaving 20 bases between the germline ends. CDR1 is SGHRS and CDR2 is YFSETQ in the germline V gene. The DNA of the CDR3 is TGCGCCAGCAGCGACGACCCAGGGCAGCTTACCACAGATACGCAGTATTTT. Its translation is CASSDDPGQLTTDTQYF.

The genes are TRBV5-1 and TRBJ2-5; 9 nucleotides line up with TRBD1. Per the germline V gene, CDR1 is SGHRS and CDR2 is YFSETQ. The CDR3 sequence is 14 residues long. With V trimmed by 4 bases and J by 4 bases, 5 bases remained unmatched. The CDR3 nucleotides are TGCGCCAGCAGCCGATGGGGACAGGGAGAGACCCAGTACTTC. This gives the protein CASSRWGQGETQYF.

This clonotype was seen more than once but under ten times. This sequence joins TRBV29-1 and TRBJ2-5; tentative D call: TRBD2 (5 bases). The V end lost 7 bases, the J end lost 8 bases, and 17 bases lay between the germline ends. This CDR3 spans 12 amino acids. Per germline, CDR1 SQVTM and CDR2 ANQGSEA. CDR3 amino acids: CSGAARFGTQYF. In DNA form, the CDR3 reads TGCAGCGGAGCGGCCCGGTTTGGAACCCAGTACTTC.

This clonotype was recorded a few times. V and J are TRBV7-2 and TRBJ1-3; D gene uncertain. Germline lookup yields CDR1 SGHTA and CDR2 FQGNSA. The CDR3 has 14 amino acids. Trimming removed 0 bases from V and 3 bases from J, with 6 bases in between. CDR3 loop: CASSLAGDGNTIYF. The DNA for the CDR3 is TGTGCCAGCAGCTTAGCCGGGGATGGAAACACCATATATTTT.

The chain is built from TRBV11-2 and TRBJ1-3; D unclear. Trimming cost V 3 bases and J 1 base, with 16 bases left between them. Germline CDR1 SGHAT, CDR2 FQNNGV. The CDR3 extends over 17 amino acids. The CDR3 nucleotides are TGTGCCAGCAGCTTTGATGCGGGAGCTGGATCTGGAAACACCATATATTTT. It encodes CASSFDAGAGSGNTIYF.

This clonotype occurred many times. The gene calls are TRBV12-3 or TRBV12-4 and TRBJ1-5, with 11 bases lining up with TRBD1. CDR3 length: 16 amino acids. V shed 5 bases, J shed 6 bases, and the junction held 9 bases outside the gene matches. The CDR3 is CASSLRTGGLFQPQHF. The CDR3 bases are TGTGCCAGCAGTCTCAGGACAGGGGGCTTATTTCAGCCCCAGCATTTT.

The rearrangement uses TRBV5-1 and TRBJ1-1; no reliable D call. Between the trimmed V and J ends, which lost 5 bases and 2 bases, there was a span of 10 bases. This CDR3 region has 13 residues. Germline CDR1 and CDR2: SGHRS and YFSETQ. The CDR3 bases are TGCGCCAGCAGTGATCAGAGTAACACTGAAGCTTTCTTT. It translates to CASSDQSNTEAFF.

This clonotype was counted many times. The chain combines TRBV5-1 with TRBJ2-7, with 7 bases aligning to TRBD2. The junction had 6 bases not matched to a gene; V was cut back by 3 bases and J by 0 bases. The length of the CDR3 is 15 residues. Germline V gene lookup returns CDR1 SGHRS and CDR2 YFSETQ. The CDR3 loop reads CASSSTGGTSYEQYF. Written as DNA, the CDR3 is TGCGCCAGCAGCTCGACGGGGGGAACCTCCTACGAGCAGTACTTC.

DNA of the CDR3: TGTGCCAGCAGCCAAGCCCGGGGGGGAGAGGGCACAGATACGCAGTATTTT. This translates into CASSQARGGEGTDTQYF. The V gene is TRBV4-2, the J gene TRBJ2-3, with TRBD2 identical over 8 bases. The V gene's germline CDR1 is LGHNA and CDR2 YNFKEQ. The CDR3 length is 17 residues. V lost 1 base to trimming and J lost 1 base; unmatched junction nucleotides: 7.

This clonotype was picked up a small number of times. Here the CDR3 reads CASSGGGLHTGELFF. In DNA, the CDR3 is TGTGCCAGCAGCGGAGGGGGACTTCACACCGGGGAGCTGTTTTTT. V is TRBV9 and J is TRBJ2-2; D might be TRBD1 or TRBD2, each matching 6 bases. Per germline, CDR1 SGDLS and CDR2 YYNGEE. The CDR3 extends over 15 amino acids. V lost 3 bases, J lost 3 bases, and 12 bases lay in between.

This clonotype was counted between two and nine times. The chain uses TRBV18 and TRBJ2-3; D may be TRBD2 (5 bases). The CDR3 has 15 amino acids. V lost 6 bases, J lost 2 bases, and 15 bases lay in between. Per the germline V gene, CDR1 is KGHSH and CDR2 is LQKENI. CDR3 region: CASSATRGTTDTQYF. CDR3 in DNA: TGTGCCAGCTCGGCTACCCGGGGTACCACAGATACGCAGTATTTT.

Ten or more counts support this clonotype. The chain is built from TRBV7-2 and TRBJ2-5; TRBD2 agrees at 9 bases. This CDR3 is 15 amino acids long. The germline gives CDR1 SGHTA, CDR2 FQGNSA. V lost 4 bases and J lost 5; bases outside the gene matches: 8. The CDR3 reads CASSYQRGVRETQYF. The CDR3 DNA follows: TGTGCCAGCAGCTACCAGCGGGGGGTCCGGGAGACCCAGTACTTC.

This clonotype was picked up many times. The CDR3 nucleotides read TGTGCCAGCAAGGGACAGGAAAATTCACCCCTCCACTTT. It yields the protein CASKGQENSPLHF. The chain is built from TRBV7-2 and TRBJ1-6; 8 nucleotides match TRBD1. The CDR3 extends over 13 amino acids. The V segment lost 7 bases and the J segment 7 bases; nucleotides outside the gene matches: 3. CDR1 is SGHTA, CDR2 FQGNSA, per germline.

At least ten counts were recorded for this clonotype. V is TRBV18 and J is TRBJ1-1; weak D call: TRBD1 (5 bases). Germline assignment: CDR1 KGHSH and CDR2 LQKENI. Trimming removed 1 base from V and 3 bases from J, with 9 bases in between. This CDR3 has 14 residues. The CDR3 region is CASSPLARDTEAFF. CDR3 coding DNA: TGTGCCAGCTCACCACTGGCCAGGGACACTGAAGCTTTCTTT. Based on the CDR3 plus reference TRBV18 and TRBJ1-1, the full variable domain is NAGVMQNPRHLVRRRGQEARLRCSPMKGHSHVYWYRQLPEEGLKFMVYLQKENIIDESGMPKERFSAEFPKEGPSILRIQQVVRGDSAAYFCASSPLARDTEAFFGQGTRLTVV.

CDR3 bases: TGCGCCAGCAGTACACCGGGACTGTCCTACGAGCAGTACTTC. Its translation: CASSTPGLSYEQYF. The genes are TRBV4-1 and TRBJ2-7, with D perhaps matching TRBD2 (6 bases). With 6 bases removed from V and 1 base from J, the gap between germline ends came to 13 bases. Germline CDR1 is MGHRA and CDR2 is YSYEKL. This CDR3 is 14 amino acids long.

There are a few counts of this clonotype. J is TRBJ1-5 and V is TRBV7-2; D is unclear. Germline-derived CDR1 and CDR2 are SGHTA and FQGNSA. V lost 0 bases, J lost 5 bases, and 11 bases lay in between. The CDR3 is 15 residues long. Here the CDR3 reads CASSLAGGLDQPQHF. CDR3 bases: TGTGCCAGCAGCTTAGCTGGAGGGTTAGATCAGCCCCAGCATTTT.

This clonotype has more than one count but fewer than ten. V and J are TRBV12-3 or TRBV12-4 and TRBJ1-2; 12 nucleotides align to TRBD1. The CDR3 is made up of 14 amino acids. V dropped 3 bases and J dropped 13; count of bases not matched to a gene: 9. The CDR3 reads CASSFGGTGGAGTF. CDR3 in DNA: TGTGCCAGCAGTTTTGGGGGGACAGGGGGCGCCGGCACCTTC.

This clonotype was counted between two and nine times. V gene TRBV3-1 combines with J gene TRBJ2-6, with D unclear. Per germline, CDR1 LGHDT and CDR2 YNNKEL (reference sequence). Trimming removed 0 bases at V and 3 bases at J, with 3 bases between. This CDR3 has 14 amino acids. The CDR3 region has the DNA TGTGCCAGCAGCCAAGATTTTGGGGCCAACGTCCTGACTTTC. Translating gives CASSQDFGANVLTF.

This clonotype was recorded many times. CDR3 nucleotide sequence: TGCGCCAGCAGTCCCTTGGACCCGAAGACCCAGTACTTC. Translation gives CASSPLDPKTQYF. This chain connects TRBV4-1 to TRBJ2-5; no reliable D call. CDR1 is MGHRA and CDR2 is YSYEKL in the germline V gene. Trimming took 6 bases from V and 6 from J, leaving 14 bases between them. The CDR3 totals 13 residues.

The rearrangement links TRBV7-3 to TRBJ2-5, with D unresolved. Germline V lookup: CDR1 SGHTA, CDR2 FQGTGA. V was trimmed by 2 bases and J by 5 bases, leaving 9 bases between them. The CDR3 is made up of 13 amino acids. The CDR3 region is CASSLAPGETQYF. The CDR3 bases are TGTGCCAGCAGCTTAGCCCCTGGGGAGACCCAGTACTTC.

This clonotype was counted only a few times. Here the CDR3 reads CASSAEWGDTQYF. In DNA, the CDR3 is TGCGCCAGCAGCGCTGAGTGGGGAGATACGCAGTATTTT. The V gene is TRBV5-1, the J gene TRBJ2-3; D is ambiguous. There are 13 residues in the CDR3. Per germline, CDR1 SGHRS and CDR2 YFSETQ. V lost 4 bases to trimming and J lost 5 bases, with 11 bases between them.

This clonotype was recorded many times. The J gene is TRBJ2-7, the V gene TRBV7-2; no firm D call. From germline, CDR1 is SGHTA and CDR2 FQGNSA. The CDR3 covers 13 residues. Between the trimmed V and J ends, which lost 2 bases and 4 bases, there was a span of 9 bases. The CDR3 here is CASSLTGPYEQYF. The CDR3 nucleotides are TGTGCCAGCAGCTTAACTGGACCGTACGAGCAGTACTTC.

This clonotype was counted a single time. A much larger clone lies a single base off, so this may be a read error. The chain uses TRBV2 and TRBJ2-5; D ambiguous. The germline V and J ends were trimmed by 4 bases and 2 bases, with 8 bases remaining between them. The V gene's germline CDR1 is SNHLY and CDR2 FYNNEI. The CDR3 spans 13 residues. The CDR3 here is CASSGGMQETQYF. The CDR3 DNA is TGTGCCAGCAGTGGGGGAATGCAAGAGACCCAGTACTTC.

The genes are TRBV7-2 and TRBJ1-2; a weak D match, TRBD1 (6 bases). The CDR3 has 13 amino acids. Germline-derived CDR1 and CDR2 are SGHTA and FQGNSA. V lost 5 bases to trimming and J lost 4 bases, with 11 bases between them. CDR3 DNA sequence: TGTGCCAGCAGCGCAGGGGTAGGCTATGGCTACACCTTC. Amino acid sequence: CASSAGVGYGYTF.

The gene calls are TRBV5-1 and TRBJ2-5; no clear D gene. Between the trimmed V and J ends, which lost 4 bases and 5 bases, there was a span of 12 bases. The V gene's germline CDR1 is SGHRS and CDR2 YFSETQ. This CDR3 has 13 residues. The CDR3 is CASSPSTLETQYF. Here the CDR3 DNA reads TGCGCCAGCAGCCCATCCACCCTGGAGACCCAGTACTTC.

The chain couples TRBV19 to TRBJ1-1, with D unclear. This CDR3 contains 13 residues. The V gene lost 3 bases and the J gene lost 2 bases, with 7 bases spanning the gap. CDR1 LNHDA and CDR2 SQIVND come from the germline V gene (reference sequence). The CDR3 sequence: CASSMNINTEAFF. The DNA of the CDR3 is TGTGCCAGTAGTATGAACATCAACACTGAAGCTTTCTTT.